This T cell receptor beta chain was recovered during a study of CD8 T cells in Susac syndrome. CDR1 and CDR2 from the germline V gene are SEHNR and FQNEAQ (reference sequence). This CDR3 region has 14 residues. The ends lost 4 bases at V and 6 bases at J; junction bases unmatched: 6. Both CD4+ and CD8+ T cells were negatively isolated, and TEMRA cells underwent FACS enrichment. Roughly 0.45 to 1 ug RNA was reverse transcribed with random hexamers. One entry per CDR3 protein, called by TCRdb with MiXCR from the immunoSEQ multiplex PCR reads. The sample lists over 150,000 distinct CDR3 sequences, 95% to 96% occurring once.

V and J are TRBV7-9 and TRBJ2-7; TRBD1 aligns across 10 bases. This sequence was found in a human donor with Susac syndrome. The sequenced material came from CD4+ T cells from PBMCs. This chain's CDR3 is CASSSGTGEAEQYF. The CDR3 nucleotides read TGTGCCAGCAGCTCTGGGACAGGGGAGGCCGAGCAGTACTTC.